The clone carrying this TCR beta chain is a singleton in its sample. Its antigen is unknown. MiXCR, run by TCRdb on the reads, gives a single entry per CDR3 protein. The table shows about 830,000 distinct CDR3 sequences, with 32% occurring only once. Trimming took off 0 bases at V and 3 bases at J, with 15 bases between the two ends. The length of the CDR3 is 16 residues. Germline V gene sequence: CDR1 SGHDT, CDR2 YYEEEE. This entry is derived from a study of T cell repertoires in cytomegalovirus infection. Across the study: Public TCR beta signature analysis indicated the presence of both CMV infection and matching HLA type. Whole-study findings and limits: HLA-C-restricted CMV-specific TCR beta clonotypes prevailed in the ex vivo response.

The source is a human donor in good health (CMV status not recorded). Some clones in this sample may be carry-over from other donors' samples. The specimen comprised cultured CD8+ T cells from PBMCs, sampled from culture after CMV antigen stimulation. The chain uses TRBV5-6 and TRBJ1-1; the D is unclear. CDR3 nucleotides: TGTGCCAGCAGCTTGGTAACGCCCCGCAGGCACACTGAAGCTTTCTTT. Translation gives CASSLVTPRRHTEAFF.